The clone carrying this T cell receptor beta chain was observed a handful of times. Its antigen is currently unknown. This sample is drawn from a study of shared clonotypes between healthy human individuals. Regarding the study as a whole: Rarefaction analysis demonstrated incomplete sorted-subset sequencing notwithstanding large depth. An effect of sequencing depth on clonotype sharing among donors was expected.

Researchers divided each subset's genomic DNA evenly across several immunoSEQ plates. Clones were sequenced by immunoSEQ multiplex PCR, and TCRdb holds only the in-frame ones, with some missing. The sample lists over 75,000 clones, 60% to 70% occurring once. CD45RO+ cells joined CCR7-negative CD45RA+ TemRA cells to form CD8 memory. The sample taken for sequencing was memory CD8+ T cells sorted from blood. Subset indicated: CD45RO+ cells pooled with CCR7-negative TemRA cells. The TCR comes from a man aged 25-45 years in good health.

Here the CDR3 reads CASSEGISTNEKLFF. CDR3 DNA sequence: TGCGCCAGCAGTGAAGGGATTTCAACTAATGAAAAACTGTTTTTT. The rearrangement uses TRBV10-1 and TRBJ1-4, with D hard to call. V lost 3 bases, J lost 0 bases, and 8 bases lay in between. Per germline, CDR1 WNHNN and CDR2 SYGVQD (reference sequence). The CDR3 totals 15 residues.